This TCR beta chain appears in the sequencing data of a study of T cell repertoires in aging, cancer and after chemotherapy. The template was genomic DNA from peripheral blood, not RNA. This clonotype is medium-sized within its sample. TRB rearrangements spanning V, D and J were amplified using mixed TRB-A/B primers. One entry per CDR3 protein results from TCRdb running MiXCR on the multiplex PCR reads. Of over a thousand distinct CDR3 sequences in the sample, about 30% were seen once. The V and J ends lost 0 bases and 2 bases, in that order; junction bases with no gene match: 3. The CDR3 has 16 residues. Germline CDR1 LGHNA, CDR2 YNFKEQ.

The sample comprised blood. The source is a human donor with a blood cancer. This chain links TRBV4-2 with TRBJ2-3; 9 bases are shared with TRBD2. CDR3 sequence (DNA): TGTGCCAGCAGCCAAGAGATAGCGGGAGCCACAGATACGCAGTATTTT. Residues: CASSQEIAGATDTQYF.